This T cell receptor beta chain was identified during a study of monozygotic twins with inflammatory bowel disease. TCRdb reworked the 5' RACE reads into one entry per CDR3 protein, no DNA. This repertoire includes approximately 380,000 distinct CDR3 sequences. Phlebotomy per donor yielded a single 2.5 ml blood sample. The germline V gene encodes CDR1 SGHTA and CDR2 FQGTGA. This CDR3 has 14 amino acids. The sequencing input was blood. V is TRBV7-3 and J is TRBJ2-2; TCRdb names TRBD2, which stays unverified in the absence of DNA. The clonotype was recovered from a human donor with ulcerative colitis or Crohn's disease, or a healthy co-twin of an affected twin (not recorded which). CDR3 protein: CASSSTSGGRELFF.